This T cell receptor (beta chain) appears in the sequencing data of a study of T cell responses to AZD1222 COVID-19 vaccine. Overall study: Second doses that came at about 4 or about 12 weeks were put together. Study outcomes and limitations: Mapped onto spike, vaccine-associated CD4 TCRs spanned it and were dominant at 160-218 and 743-854. The peak T cell response came first, and repertoires were sampled only after it. Increases in Spike-specific TCR breadth and depth were seen after two AZD1222 doses.

Concerning this clone itself: No antigen is known for it.

The assay was immunoSEQ multiplex PCR, and TCRdb's table has in-frame clones only and misses some. This sample has 90,000 to 100,000 clones; 75% to 90% occur once, and the top ten carry just under 7.5%. The TCR was taken from an adult in good health. The sequences come from peripheral blood, collected on day 0 of AZD1222 vaccination.

This chain's CDR3 is CASTALQGAYTEAFF. The CDR3 DNA sequence: TGTGCCAGTACCGCCTTACAGGGGGCCTACACTGAAGCTTTCTTT. This chain uses TRBV19 with TRBJ1-1; 9 bases are shared with TRBD1. V lost 7 bases to trimming and J lost 3 bases; unmatched junction nucleotides: 9. This CDR3 has 15 residues. Germline CDR1 reads LNHDA; CDR2 reads SQIVND (reference sequence).